The 21 T cell receptor beta chains in this list originate from one sample, sequenced in a study of CD8+CD57+ T cells in acquired aplastic anemia. The TCR beta profiling, which covered VDJ combination and CDR3 sequence, was carried out using genomic DNA as the template. TCRdb processed the reads anew with MiXCR; each CDR3 protein has one entry. The data contain around 250,000 distinct CDR3 sequences, 45% to 70% of them singletons. The sequenced material came from sorted CD4+, CD8+, or CD8+CD57+ T cells (not recorded which) from PBMCs. The receptors were sampled from a human donor with severe aplastic anemia or a healthy control (not recorded which).

This chain links TRBV20-1 with TRBJ2-7; 9 bases align to TRBD2. Trimming at V came to 0 bases and at J to 2 bases, leaving 5 bases not matched to a gene. The CDR3 contains 15 residues. In germline, CDR1 is DFQATT, CDR2 SNEGSKA (reference sequence). The CDR3 bases are TGCAGTGCTAGAGATAGGACTAGCGAGACCTACGAGCAGTACTTC. Encoded protein: CSARDRTSETYEQYF.

In its sample, this clonotype was seen many times. The gene calls are TRBV7-9 and TRBJ1-5, with D perhaps TRBD1 (6 bases). Germline V gene sequence: CDR1 SEHNR, CDR2 FQNEAQ (reference sequence). The ends were cut back, 0 bases at V and 5 bases at J, with 11 bases in the middle. This CDR3 has 15 residues. The CDR3 coding sequence is TGTGCCAGCAGCTTAGCAGGACAGTCGTATCAGCCCCAGCATTTT. Translating it yields CASSLAGQSYQPQHF.

The chain couples TRBV24-1 to TRBJ2-2; D may be TRBD1 (5 bases). This CDR3 spans 13 amino acids. Looked up from germline, CDR1 is KGHDR and CDR2 is SFDVKD. V shed 5 bases and J shed 6 bases, with 9 bases lying between them. The chain's CDR3 is CATSGQYPGELFF. CDR3 DNA: TGTGCCACCAGTGGACAGTACCCCGGGGAGCTGTTTTTT.

The chain is built from TRBV29-1 and TRBJ1-2, with unresolved D. Germline V CDR1 and CDR2: SQVTM, ANQGSEA. The V and J ends lost 5 bases and 6 bases respectively, with 7 bases between them. The CDR3 sequence is 10 residues long. The CDR3 bases are TGCAGCGTTATTCGGGATGGCTACACCTTC. Amino acids: CSVIRDGYTF.

This clonotype has ten or more counts. The rearrangement uses TRBV2 and TRBJ2-4; 7 positions match TRBD2. From germline, CDR1 is SNHLY and CDR2 FYNNEI. V trimming: 3 bases; J trimming: 0 bases; junction bases outside the gene matches: 8. This CDR3 has 17 amino acids. The DNA for the CDR3 is TGTGCCAGCAGTGAGGCCCCACGGGGGGTAGCCAAAAACATTCAGTACTTC. Its protein product is CASSEAPRGVAKNIQYF.

This clonotype appeared many times. The V call is TRBV6-1, the J call TRBJ2-6; D is uncertain. The CDR3 length is 16 residues. Deletions cut 3 bases from V and 3 bases from J, with 12 bases between. Germline V lookup: CDR1 MNHNS, CDR2 SASEGT. CDR3: CASSEVAGVGANVLTF. CDR3 coding DNA: TGTGCCAGCAGTGAGGTGGCTGGGGTTGGGGCCAACGTCCTGACTTTC.

In its sample, this clonotype was seen a few times. This rearrangement joins TRBV7-6 to TRBJ2-7; 9 nucleotides line up with TRBD1. CDR1 is SGHVS and CDR2 is FNYEAQ in the germline V gene. The CDR3 runs to 14 residues. V trimming: 3 bases; J trimming: 3 bases; junction bases outside the gene matches: 3. The CDR3 reads CASSLGTGLYEQYF. The DNA for the CDR3 is TGTGCCAGCAGCTTGGGGACAGGGCTCTACGAGCAGTACTTC.

This clonotype was recorded a few times. The chain combines TRBV11-3 with TRBJ1-1; TRBD1 might be the D (5 bases). The V gene lost 2 bases and the J gene lost 1 base, with 11 bases spanning the gap. Germline V CDR1 and CDR2: SGHNT, YENEEA. The CDR3 extends over 15 amino acids. CDR3 protein: CASSLKSGSNTEAFF. CDR3 bases: TGTGCCAGCAGCTTAAAATCAGGGTCGAACACTGAAGCTTTCTTT.

This clonotype was observed a few times. The chain is built from TRBV9 and TRBJ2-2; D not resolved. The CDR3 contains 13 residues. V was shortened by 2 bases and J by 4 bases, with 6 bases between the two germline ends. CDR1 and CDR2 from the germline V gene are SGDLS and YYNGEE. The CDR3 DNA reads as TGTGCCAGCAGCGTTCGCTTCACCGGGGAGCTGTTTTTT. Amino acids: CASSVRFTGELFF.

This clonotype was seen at least ten times. This chain connects TRBV19 to TRBJ2-6, with TRBD1 identical over 10 bases. CDR3 size: 14 residues. V trimming: 3 bases; J trimming: 12 bases; junction bases outside the gene matches: 5. CDR1 LNHDA and CDR2 SQIVND come from the germline V gene (reference sequence). CDR3: CASSMGGQGSVLTF. The DNA of the CDR3 is TGTGCCAGTAGTATGGGGGGACAGGGGAGCGTCCTGACTTTC.

J is TRBJ1-1 and V is TRBV6-2 or TRBV6-3; D is undetermined. This CDR3 comprises 14 residues. Looked up from germline, CDR1 is MNHEY and CDR2 is SVGEGT. V was clipped by 0 bases and J by 6 bases, with 11 bases between them. CDR3 sequence reads: CASSYSGYSAEAFF. The DNA of the CDR3 is TGTGCCAGCAGTTACTCGGGGTATTCGGCTGAAGCTTTCTTT.

J is TRBJ2-3 and V is TRBV7-8; TRBD1 matches 7 bases. Germline V gene data show CDR1 as SGHVS and CDR2 as FQNEAQ. V lost 4 bases and J lost 4; bases outside the gene matches: 8. This CDR3 spans 15 amino acids. CDR3 in amino acids: CASSSPGTAADTQYF. CDR3 nucleotide sequence: TGTGCCAGCAGCTCACCCGGGACAGCAGCAGATACGCAGTATTTT.

J is TRBJ2-1 and V is TRBV28, with TRBD1 identical over 8 bases. The CDR3 extends over 14 amino acids. CDR1 is MDHEN, CDR2 SYDVKM, per germline. J was trimmed by 0 bases and V by 10 bases; bases with no gene match: 5. The CDR3 protein is CAILQGGSYNEQFF. DNA for the CDR3: TGTGCCATTTTACAGGGGGGCTCCTACAATGAGCAGTTCTTC.

The chain couples TRBV20-1 to TRBJ1-4; possibly TRBD1 for D (5 bases). The germline V and J ends were trimmed by 0 bases and 0 bases, with 11 bases remaining between them. The CDR3 consists of 16 residues. Germline loops: CDR1 DFQATT, CDR2 SNEGSKA (reference sequence). The CDR3 DNA sequence: TGCAGTGCTAGAGATAGGGGTGGAGCAACTAATGAAAAACTGTTTTTT. It yields the protein CSARDRGGATNEKLFF.

This clonotype has at least ten counts. V gene TRBV19 combines with J gene TRBJ2-3, with a tentative D call TRBD2 (7 bases). CDR1 LNHDA and CDR2 SQIVND come from the germline V gene (reference sequence). The V and J ends lost 9 bases and 2 bases respectively, with 21 bases between them. The CDR3 length is 16 residues. The CDR3 spells CASYSGGLGSTDTQYF. CDR3 nucleotide sequence: TGTGCCAGCTACTCCGGGGGGCTAGGGTCCACAGATACGCAGTATTTT.

This clonotype has ten or more counts. The J gene is TRBJ1-5, the V gene TRBV5-6; possible D gene TRBD1, 5 bases. V was pared by 3 bases and J by 5 bases, with 12 bases between. The CDR3 spans 14 residues. In germline, CDR1 is SGHDT, CDR2 YYEEEE. The CDR3 DNA follows: TGTGCCAGCAGCTCTAGGGGTTTATATCAGCCCCAGCATTTT. Its protein product is CASSSRGLYQPQHF.

The CDR3 nucleotides read TGTGCCAGCAGCACCTACATTGGGGCTGAAGCTTTCTTT. It specifies CASSTYIGAEAFF. The V and J genes are TRBV7-9 and TRBJ1-1, with D unclear. Germline V gene sequence: CDR1 SEHNR, CDR2 FQNEAQ (reference sequence). V was pared by 5 bases and J by 6 bases, with 13 bases between. There are 13 residues in the CDR3. The full variable domain, completed using reference TRBV7-9 and TRBJ1-1, is DTGVSQNPRHKITKRGQNVTFRCDPISEHNRLYWYRQTLGQGPEFLTYFQNEAQLEKSRLLSDRFSAERPKGSFSTLEIQRTEQGDSAMYLCASSTYIGAEAFFGQGTRLTVV.

This chain joins TRBV7-8 and TRBJ1-6; D possibly corresponds to TRBD1 (6 bases). The V end lost 4 bases, the J end lost 5 bases, and 9 bases lay between the germline ends. Germline V gene lookup returns CDR1 SGHVS and CDR2 FQNEAQ. The CDR3 runs to 14 residues. CDR3 nucleotides: TGTGCCAGCAGCTCCGGGACAAATAATTCACCCCTCCACTTT. Protein product: CASSSGTNNSPLHF.

This clonotype was found once. The chain recombines TRBV9 with TRBJ1-2; D remains ambiguous. The germline CDR1 and CDR2 sequences are SGDLS and YYNGEE. V gave up 3 bases and J gave up 10 bases, with 13 bases separating them. The CDR3 totals 12 residues. CDR3 coding DNA: TGTGCCAGCAGCGCACGGCCAAAAGACTACACCTTC. Its protein product is CASSARPKDYTF.

Notes on this clonotype: This CDR3 is missing its conserved last phenylalanine or tryptophan, likely due to a read error. No DNA is shown, since the ends of the CDR3 on it are uncertain; the CDR3 is the one TCRdb lists. The chain couples TRBV7-6 to TRBJ2-5; TRBD2 was called by the table and not checked on the DNA. Germline-derived CDR1 and CDR2 are SGHVS and FNYEAQ. The CDR3 numbers 14 amino acids, ends counted. The CDR3 reads CASSLAPRLAGGRS.

This chain joins TRBV7-2 and TRBJ2-7; D possibly corresponds to TRBD2 (5 bases). The V gene's germline CDR1 is SGHTA and CDR2 FQGNSA. This CDR3 region has 13 residues. V lost 3 bases, J lost 10 bases, and 16 bases lay in between. The chain's CDR3 is CASSFDEGAYQYF. CDR3 in DNA: TGTGCCAGCAGCTTCGACGAGGGCGCTTACCAGTACTTC. The whole variable domain, remainder taken from reference TRBV7-2 and TRBJ2-7, is GAGVSQSPSNKVTEKGKDVELRCDPISGHTALYWYRQSLGQGLEFLIYFQGNSAPDKSGLPSDRFSAERTGGSVSTLTIQRTQQEDSAVYLCASSFDEGAYQYFGPGTRLTVT.